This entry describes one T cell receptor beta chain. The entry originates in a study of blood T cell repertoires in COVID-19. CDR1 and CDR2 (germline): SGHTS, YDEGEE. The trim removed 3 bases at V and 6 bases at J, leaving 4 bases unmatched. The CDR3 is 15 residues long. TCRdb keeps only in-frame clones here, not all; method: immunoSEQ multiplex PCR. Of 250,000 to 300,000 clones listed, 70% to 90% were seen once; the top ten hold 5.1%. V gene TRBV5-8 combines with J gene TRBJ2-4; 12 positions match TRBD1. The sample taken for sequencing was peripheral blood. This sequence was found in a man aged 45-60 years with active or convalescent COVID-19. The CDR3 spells CASSSGQGAGNIQYF. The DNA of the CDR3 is TGTGCCAGCAGCTCGGGACAGGGGGCTGGAAACATTCAGTACTTC. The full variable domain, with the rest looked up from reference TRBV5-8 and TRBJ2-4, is EAGVTQSPTHLIKTRGQQATLRCSPISGHTSVYWYQQALGLGLQFLLWYDEGEERNRGNFPPRFSGRQFPNYSSELNVNALELEDSALYLCASSSGQGAGNIQYFGAGTRLSVL.